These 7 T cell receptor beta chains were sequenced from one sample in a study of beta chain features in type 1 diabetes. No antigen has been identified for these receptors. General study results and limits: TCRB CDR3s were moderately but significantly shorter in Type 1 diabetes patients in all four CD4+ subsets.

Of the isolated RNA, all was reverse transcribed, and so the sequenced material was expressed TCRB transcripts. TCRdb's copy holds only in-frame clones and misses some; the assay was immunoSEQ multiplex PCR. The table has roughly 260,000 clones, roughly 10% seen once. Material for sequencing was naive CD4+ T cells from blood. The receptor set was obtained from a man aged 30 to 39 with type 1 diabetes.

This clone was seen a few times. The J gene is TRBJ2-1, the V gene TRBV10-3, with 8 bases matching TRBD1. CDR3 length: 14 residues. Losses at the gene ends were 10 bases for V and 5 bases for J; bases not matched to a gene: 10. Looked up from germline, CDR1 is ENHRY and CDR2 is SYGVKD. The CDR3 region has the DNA TGTGCCACTACCGGGACAGGCGCGGACAATGAGCAGTTCTTC. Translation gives CATTGTGADNEQFF.

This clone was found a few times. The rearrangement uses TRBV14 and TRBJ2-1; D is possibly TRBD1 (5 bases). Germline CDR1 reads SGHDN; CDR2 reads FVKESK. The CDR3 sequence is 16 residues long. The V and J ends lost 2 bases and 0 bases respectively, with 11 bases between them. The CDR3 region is CASSQQGVISYNEQFF. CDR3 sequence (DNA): TGTGCCAGCAGCCAACAAGGGGTTATCTCCTACAATGAGCAGTTCTTC.

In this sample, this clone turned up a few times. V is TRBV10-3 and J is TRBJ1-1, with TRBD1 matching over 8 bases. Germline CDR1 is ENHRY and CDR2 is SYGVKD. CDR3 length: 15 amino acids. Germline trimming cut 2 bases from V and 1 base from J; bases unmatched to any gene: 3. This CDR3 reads CAISETGQGNTEAFF. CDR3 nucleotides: TGTGCCATCAGTGAGACTGGACAGGGGAACACTGAAGCTTTCTTT.

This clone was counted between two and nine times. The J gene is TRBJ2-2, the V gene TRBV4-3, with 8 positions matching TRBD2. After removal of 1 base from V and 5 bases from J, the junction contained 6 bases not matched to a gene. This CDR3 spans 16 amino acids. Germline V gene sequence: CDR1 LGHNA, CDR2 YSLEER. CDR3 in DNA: TGCGCCAGCAGCCAAGGAGGATCGGGGGGGACCGGGGAGCTGTTTTTT. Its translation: CASSQGGSGGTGELFF.

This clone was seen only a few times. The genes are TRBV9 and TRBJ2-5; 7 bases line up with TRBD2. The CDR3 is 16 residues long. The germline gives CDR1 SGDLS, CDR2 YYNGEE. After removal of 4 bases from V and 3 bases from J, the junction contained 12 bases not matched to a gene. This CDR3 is CASSSSLSRGEETQYF. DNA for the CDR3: TGTGCCAGCAGCTCGAGCTTAAGCCGGGGGGAAGAGACCCAGTACTTC.

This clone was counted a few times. In DNA, the CDR3 is TGCGCCAGCAGCCGGGACAGGGTGAAGGCCGGGGCCAACGTCCTGACTTTC. Encoded protein: CASSRDRVKAGANVLTF. V gene TRBV5-1 combines with J gene TRBJ2-6; 9 bases line up with TRBD1. The trim removed 4 bases at V and 4 bases at J, leaving 9 bases unmatched. Germline V gene lookup returns CDR1 SGHRS and CDR2 YFSETQ. CDR3 size: 17 residues. Supplemented by reference TRBV5-1 and TRBJ2-6, the full variable domain reads KAGVTQTPRYLIKTRGQQVTLSCSPISGHRSVSWYQQTPGQGLQFLFEYFSETQRNKGNFPGRFSGRQFSNSRSEMNVSTLELGDSALYLCASSRDRVKAGANVLTFGAGSRLTVL.

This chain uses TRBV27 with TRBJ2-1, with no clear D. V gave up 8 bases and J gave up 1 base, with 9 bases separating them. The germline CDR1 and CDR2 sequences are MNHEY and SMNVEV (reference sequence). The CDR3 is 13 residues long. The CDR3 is CASATASYNEQFF. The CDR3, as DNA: TGTGCCAGCGCAACAGCTTCCTACAATGAGCAGTTCTTC.